The 25 T cell receptor beta chains in this list originate from one sample, sequenced in a study of CD8 T cells in Susac syndrome. Random hexamers primed reverse transcription of about 0.5 to 1 ug RNA. A single record per CDR3 protein comes from TCRdb applying MiXCR to the immunoSEQ multiplex PCR reads. The data hold roughly 180,000 distinct CDR3 sequences, with over 85% observed a single time. The sample comprised CD4+ T cells from PBMCs. These receptors all come from a human donor in good health.

V usage is TRBV4-3 and J usage is TRBJ2-7; 9 positions agree with TRBD1. CDR1 is LGHNA and CDR2 is YSLEER in the germline V gene. The CDR3 is 14 amino acids. Germline trimming cut 5 bases from V and 4 bases from J; bases unmatched to any gene: 6. CDR3 coding DNA: TGCGCCAGCAGCAGGGACAGGGAGCGGTACGAGCAGTACTTC. This gives the protein CASSRDRERYEQYF.

This rearrangement joins TRBV12-3 or TRBV12-4 to TRBJ1-1; D perhaps matches TRBD1 (5 bases). This CDR3 has 13 amino acids. The ends were cut back, 6 bases at V and 3 bases at J, with 11 bases in the middle. The CDR3 is CASSPTVYTEAFF. The CDR3 nucleotides are TGTGCCAGCAGCCCGACAGTTTACACTGAAGCTTTCTTT.

The CDR3 reads CASSWRGQETQYF. CDR3 nucleotide sequence: TGTGCCAGCAGCTGGAGGGGGCAAGAGACCCAGTACTTC. The chain recombines TRBV7-2 with TRBJ2-5; the D gene could be TRBD1 or TRBD2 (6 bases each). The CDR3 is 13 amino acids. V was cut by 4 bases and J by 2 bases, with 8 bases left in between. Germline lookup yields CDR1 SGHTA and CDR2 FQGNSA.

V is TRBV5-1 and J is TRBJ2-1, with D possibly called TRBD1 or TRBD2 (5 bases each). This CDR3 comprises 14 residues. V lost 4 bases and J 7 bases, leaving 15 bases between the germline ends. Germline lookup yields CDR1 SGHRS and CDR2 YFSETQ. CDR3 residues: CASSPFARGNEQFF. CDR3 bases: TGCGCCAGCAGCCCGTTTGCGAGGGGAAATGAGCAGTTCTTC. Based on the CDR3 plus reference TRBV5-1 and TRBJ2-1, the full variable domain is KAGVTQTPRYLIKTRGQQVTLSCSPISGHRSVSWYQQTPGQGLQFLFEYFSETQRNKGNFPGRFSGRQFSNSRSEMNVSTLELGDSALYLCASSPFARGNEQFFGPGTRLTVL.

The chain carries TRBV12-3 or TRBV12-4 and TRBJ2-3; D unclear. The V end lost 4 bases, the J end lost 10 bases, and 12 bases lay between the germline ends. CDR3 length: 12 residues. The CDR3: CASSWAGEAQYF. Here the CDR3 DNA reads TGTGCCAGCAGTTGGGCTGGGGAAGCGCAGTATTTT.

The chain couples TRBV28 to TRBJ2-7; 9 bases are shared with TRBD1. The V and J ends lost 6 bases and 2 bases, in that order; junction bases with no gene match: 11. Germline CDR1 and CDR2: MDHEN and SYDVKM. This CDR3 has 16 amino acids. CDR3 protein: CASSSPGTGKTYEQYF. CDR3 coding DNA: TGTGCCAGCAGCTCCCCCGGGACAGGGAAGACCTACGAGCAGTACTTC.

As regards this clonotype: The junction departs from germline at one end; a sequencing error may be responsible. J is TRBJ2-7 and V is TRBV7-2; the D is unclear. Germline CDR1 reads SGHTA; CDR2 reads FQGNSA. The CDR3 loop spans 12 amino acids. The CDR3 nucleotides read TGTGCCGGCAGCCCGAGCGCCTACGAGCAGTACTTC. Translated, it gives CAGSPSAYEQYF. Full variable domain (missing parts from reference TRBV7-2 and TRBJ2-7): GAGVSQSPSNKVTEKGKDVELRCDPISGHTALYWYRQSLGQGLEFLIYFQGNSAPDKSGLPSDRFSAERTGGSVSTLTIQRTQQEDSAVYLCAGSPSAYEQYFGPGTRLTVT.

The chain couples TRBV9 to TRBJ2-2, with D unclear. The V gene's germline CDR1 is SGDLS and CDR2 YYNGEE. This CDR3 is built from 14 residues. V dropped 2 bases and J dropped 4 bases, with 9 bases sitting between them. CDR3: CASSVGTLTGELFF. Written as DNA, the CDR3 is TGTGCCAGCAGCGTTGGCACGCTCACCGGGGAGCTGTTTTTT.

The gene calls are TRBV29-1 and TRBJ1-2, with no clear D. The CDR3 has 12 amino acids. V lost 4 bases to trimming and J lost 3 bases, with 9 bases between them. Germline V gene sequence: CDR1 SQVTM, CDR2 ANQGSEA. CDR3 in DNA: TGCAGCGTTGGAGAGTCACACTATGGCTACACCTTC. Protein product: CSVGESHYGYTF.

V usage is TRBV7-2 and J usage is TRBJ2-7; 9 bases match TRBD2. Germline CDR1 reads SGHTA; CDR2 reads FQGNSA. This CDR3 is 14 amino acids long. The trim removed 3 bases at V and 1 base at J, leaving 1 base unmatched. The CDR3 DNA follows: TGTGCCAGCAGCTTTACTAGCGGGTCCTACGAGCAGTACTTC. Translating gives CASSFTSGSYEQYF.

V and J are TRBV30 and TRBJ1-1; D is possibly TRBD1 (6 bases). The CDR3 extends over 14 amino acids. V shed 2 bases and J shed 1 base, with 11 bases lying between them. Germline CDR1 is GTSNPN and CDR2 is SVGIG (reference sequence). The chain's CDR3 is CAWSRGQKNTEAFF. CDR3 DNA: TGTGCCTGGAGTCGTGGACAGAAGAACACTGAAGCTTTCTTT.

The gene calls are TRBV3-1 and TRBJ1-2, with D possibly TRBD1 on 5 matching bases. V lost 5 bases and J lost 8, with 21 bases in between. The CDR3 is 15 amino acids. From germline, CDR1 is LGHDT and CDR2 YNNKEL (reference sequence). The CDR3 DNA sequence: TGTGCCAGCAGCGCTAACAGGCCCCCCTCTTCCGGCTACACCTTC. It translates to CASSANRPPSSGYTF.

The chain recombines TRBV7-2 with TRBJ2-5; 9 bases are shared with TRBD1. The CDR3 covers 14 residues. Germline CDR1 is SGHTA and CDR2 is FQGNSA. V was pared by 4 bases and J by 5 bases, with 5 bases of the junction left unmatched. The CDR3 nucleotides read TGTGCCAGCAGCTGGACAGGGGCCGCGGAGACCCAGTACTTC. It codes for CASSWTGAAETQYF.

CDR3 residues: CATSRDLWTGDQPQHF. DNA of the CDR3: TGTGCCACCAGCAGAGATCTTTGGACAGGGGATCAGCCCCAGCATTTT. V usage is TRBV15 and J usage is TRBJ1-5, with TRBD1 identical over 9 bases. Per germline, CDR1 LNHNV and CDR2 YYDKDF (reference sequence). CDR3 length: 16 residues. V shed 0 bases and J 5 bases; nucleotides not matched to a gene: 5.

As regards this clonotype: The junction differs from germline at one of its ends, possibly a read error. The gene calls are TRBV4-3 and TRBJ2-2; D not certain. CDR1 LGHNA and CDR2 YSLEER come from the germline V gene. The CDR3 extends over 15 amino acids. The DNA for the CDR3 is TGCGCCAGCAGTCAAGATACCAGGCACACCGGGGAGCTGTTTTTT. It is translated as CASSQDTRHTGELFF.

The chain recombines TRBV7-9 with TRBJ1-5; no definite D call. Germline V gives CDR1 SEHNR, CDR2 FQNEAQ (reference sequence). This CDR3 contains 11 residues. Trimming removed 5 bases from V and 8 bases from J, with 7 bases in between. The CDR3 DNA is TGTGCCAGCAGCGCCCAGGAGCCCCAGCATTTT. Translating it yields CASSAQEPQHF.

J is TRBJ2-1 and V is TRBV24-1; 8 nucleotides line up with TRBD2. Trimming cost V 5 bases and J 5 bases; bases outside gene matches: 4. The CDR3 contains 14 residues. The germline V gene encodes CDR1 KGHDR and CDR2 SFDVKD. Here the CDR3 DNA reads TGTGCCACCAGTGCAAGCGGGAGCCACAATGAGCAGTTCTTC. Translating gives CATSASGSHNEQFF.

The chain is built from TRBV28 and TRBJ2-1, with TRBD2 matching over 10 bases. CDR1 MDHEN and CDR2 SYDVKM come from the germline V gene. The CDR3 extends over 17 amino acids. The V gene end was trimmed by 6 bases and the J gene end by 8 bases; junction bases not matched to a gene: 16. The chain's CDR3 is CASSSPHSGRAGYEQFF. CDR3 DNA: TGTGCCAGCAGCTCCCCTCACAGCGGGAGGGCCGGATATGAGCAGTTCTTC.

The gene calls are TRBV7-3 and TRBJ2-1, with D possibly called TRBD1 or TRBD2 (6 bases each). V lost 8 bases and J 5 bases, leaving 25 bases between the germline ends. CDR1 is SGHTA and CDR2 is FQGTGA in the germline V gene. The CDR3 is made up of 17 amino acids. The CDR3 sequence: CASGSGRSGQSNNEQFF. CDR3 bases: TGTGCCAGCGGATCGGGGAGGAGTGGACAGAGCAACAATGAGCAGTTCTTC.

The CDR3 loop reads CSARLGTGTGADEQFF. For the CDR3, the DNA is TGCAGTGCTAGGCTGGGAACCGGGACAGGGGCCGATGAGCAGTTCTTC. The chain employs TRBV20-1 and TRBJ2-1; TRBD1 matches 10 bases. CDR3 length equals 16 residues. Germline-derived CDR1 and CDR2 are DFQATT and SNEGSKA (reference sequence). J gave up 8 bases and V 3 bases, and 13 bases lay outside the gene matches.

J is TRBJ1-4 and V is TRBV9, with D tentatively TRBD1 (6 bases). Germline assignment: CDR1 SGDLS and CDR2 YYNGEE. V lost 0 bases and J lost 2, with 8 bases in between. There are 15 residues in the CDR3. The CDR3 region has the DNA TGTGCCAGCAGCGTAGATCAGGGGACTAATGAAAAACTGTTTTTT. Its translation is CASSVDQGTNEKLFF.

This chain uses TRBV20-1 with TRBJ2-1; D remains ambiguous. The CDR3 spans 13 residues. The germline V gene has CDR1 DFQATT and CDR2 SNEGSKA (reference sequence). Trimming left V 1 base short and J 2 bases short, with 6 bases between. The CDR3: CSARGFPYNEQFF. For the CDR3, the DNA is TGCAGTGCTAGAGGGTTCCCCTACAATGAGCAGTTCTTC.

J is TRBJ2-3 and V is TRBV7-2, with D possibly TRBD1 on 5 matching bases. V was pared by 2 bases and J by 4 bases, with 10 bases between. The CDR3 runs 14 residues. CDR1 SGHTA and CDR2 FQGNSA come from the germline V gene. CDR3 nucleotides: TGTGCCAGCAGCTTATCGTGGGGCCCAGATACGCAGTATTTT. This encodes CASSLSWGPDTQYF.

The gene calls are TRBV29-1 and TRBJ2-1; 7 bases fit TRBD1. CDR1 is SQVTM, CDR2 ANQGSEA, per germline. V dropped 2 bases and J dropped 10; count of bases not matched to a gene: 5. CDR3 length: 12 amino acids. DNA of the CDR3: TGCAGCGTTGAAACTACAGGGGTCGAGCAGTTCTTC. Its protein product is CSVETTGVEQFF.

The J gene is TRBJ2-4, the V gene TRBV19, with a weak D call TRBD2 (6 bases). In germline, CDR1 is LNHDA, CDR2 SQIVND (reference sequence). Trimming stripped 5 bases from V and 7 bases from J, with 12 bases between. The CDR3 is 13 amino acids. CDR3: CASSAGPLNIQYF. In nucleotides, the CDR3 is TGTGCCAGTAGTGCGGGACCGCTCAACATTCAGTACTTC. Based on the CDR3 plus reference TRBV19 and TRBJ2-4, the full variable domain is DGGITQSPKYLFRKEGQNVTLSCEQNLNHDAMYWYRQDPGQGLRLIYYSQIVNDFQKGDIAEGYSVSREKKESFPLTVTSAQKNPTAFYLCASSAGPLNIQYFGAGTRLSVL.